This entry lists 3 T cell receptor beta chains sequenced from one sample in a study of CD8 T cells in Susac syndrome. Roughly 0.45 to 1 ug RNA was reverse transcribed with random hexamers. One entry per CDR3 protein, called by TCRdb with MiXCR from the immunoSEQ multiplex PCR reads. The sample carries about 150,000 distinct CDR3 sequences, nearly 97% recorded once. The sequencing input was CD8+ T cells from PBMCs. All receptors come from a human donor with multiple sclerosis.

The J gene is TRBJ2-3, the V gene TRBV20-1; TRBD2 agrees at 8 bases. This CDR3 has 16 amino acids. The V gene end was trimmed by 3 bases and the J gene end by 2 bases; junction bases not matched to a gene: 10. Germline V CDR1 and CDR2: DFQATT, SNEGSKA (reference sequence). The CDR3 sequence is CSASLHSGDLTDTQYF. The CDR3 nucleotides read TGCAGTGCTAGCCTCCATAGCGGGGACCTCACAGATACGCAGTATTTT.

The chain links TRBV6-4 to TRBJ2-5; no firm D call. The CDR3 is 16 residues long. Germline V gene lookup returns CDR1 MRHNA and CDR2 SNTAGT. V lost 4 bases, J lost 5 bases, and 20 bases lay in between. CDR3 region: CASSVTDHPARETQYF. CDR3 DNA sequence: TGTGCCAGCAGTGTCACCGACCACCCGGCGCGGGAGACCCAGTACTTC.

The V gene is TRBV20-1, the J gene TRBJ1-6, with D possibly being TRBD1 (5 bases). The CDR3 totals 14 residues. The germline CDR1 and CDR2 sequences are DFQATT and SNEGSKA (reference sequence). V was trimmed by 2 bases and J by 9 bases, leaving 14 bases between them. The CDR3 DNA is TGCAGTGCTAGACAGGGCAGTGGGCCTTCACCCCTCCACTTT. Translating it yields CSARQGSGPSPLHF.